This TCR beta chain was sequenced for a study of regulatory T cells in long-lasting Graves disease. The time point was: newly diagnosed GD, antithyroid drugs for less than 3 months. Extracted RNA from PBMCs served as the source of the TCR library. Findings and limits, study-wide: Those with persistent Graves' had less TCR diversity than newly diagnosed patients.

CDR3-region Arm-PCR and iRepertoire HTBI primers produced the TCR beta libraries. TCRdb re-derived calls from the multiplex PCR reads in MiXCR, one entry per CDR3 protein. The data contain over 200,000 distinct CDR3 sequences, approximately 20% of them singletons. In this sample, this clonotype turned up once. Its antigen is currently unknown. The CDR3 has 14 residues. V trimming: 9 bases; J trimming: 2 bases; junction bases outside the gene matches: 10. The chain employs TRBV12-3 or TRBV12-4 and TRBJ2-7; 7 bases are a match to TRBD1. The source is a female donor with Graves disease. Source: peripheral blood mononuclear cells (PBMCs), taken at new diagnosis, from a patient treated with antithyroid drugs. Here the CDR3 reads CASQYRDRPYEQYF. CDR3 sequence (DNA): TGTGCCAGTCAATACCGGGACAGACCCTACGAGCAGTACTTC.